These T cell receptor beta chains were read from a single sample in a study of vaccination effects on CD4 cells after COVID-19. Antigen specificity for these receptors is unknown. The table came from immunoSEQ multiplex PCR; TCRdb's copy has only in-frame clones and leaves some out. The sample has 45,000 or so clones; roughly 76% are singletons. The source was CD4+ T cells from PBMCs cultured without peptide, collected before COVID-19 vaccination. These receptors all come from a human donor who had a prior SARS-CoV-2 infection. Each CDR3 is given with its conserved first and last residue. A D gene is named only where the DNA matches it firmly. Not all rows give a size; the values are once, few, many and, for expanded clones, a class.

V: TRBV19
size: once
J: TRBJ2-7
D: .
CDR3: CASNKDGTYEQYF
DNA: TGTGCCAGTAACAAAGACGGGACCTACGAGCAGTACTTC

V: TRBV12-3/TRBV12-4
size: .
J: TRBJ1-2
D: .
CDR3: CASSRVGEGYTF
DNA: TGTGCCAGCAGCAGGGTTGGGGAAGGCTACACCTTC

V: TRBV7-2
size: .
J: TRBJ2-3
D: .
CDR3: CASSLDPLRERTQYF
DNA: TGTGCCAGCAGCTTAGACCCTTTACGGGAGCGTACGCAGTATTTT

V: TRBV5-8
size: .
J: TRBJ1-3
D: .
CDR3: CASSLAVGSAYF
DNA: TGTGCCAGCAGCTTGGCCGTCGGATCTGCGTATTTT

V: TRBV18
size: .
J: TRBJ1-5
D: .
CDR3: CASSPQETLSGQPQHF
DNA: TGTGCCAGCTCACCACAAGAGACGTTGAGTGGTCAGCCCCAGCATTTT

V: TRBV3-1/TRBV3-2
size: .
J: TRBJ2-1
D: TRBD2
CDR3: CASSLIPGLARRQYHYNEQFF
DNA: TGTGCCAGCAGCCTTATCCCGGGACTAGCGAGACGTCAATACCACTACAATGAGCAGTTCTTC

V: TRBV4-1
size: .
J: TRBJ1-1
D: TRBD1
CDR3: CASRSPDRGYTEAFF
DNA: TGCGCCAGCAGATCTCCAGACAGGGGTTACACTGAAGCTTTCTTT

V: TRBV10-3
size: .
J: TRBJ1-3
D: .
CDR3: CAISEAARVSGNTIYF
DNA: TGTGCCATCAGTGAGGCGGCTCGGGTTTCTGGAAACACCATATATTTT

V: TRBV7-2
size: .
J: TRBJ2-3
D: .
CDR3: CASSLVGPMTDTQYF
DNA: TGTGCCAGCAGCTTAGTGGGCCCTATGACAGATACGCAGTATTTT

V: TRBV25-1
size: .
J: TRBJ2-2
D: TRBD1
CDR3: CASSRTGVAGELFF
DNA: TGTGCCAGCAGTCGGACAGGGGTGGCCGGGGAGCTGTTTTTT

V: TRBV2
size: .
J: TRBJ2-1
D: .
CDR3: CASSRGRGSKADEQFF
DNA: TGTGCCAGCAGCCGTGGTAGGGGGAGTAAAGCCGATGAGCAGTTCTTC

V: TRBV5-1
size: .
J: TRBJ2-2
D: TRBD2
CDR3: CASSFASGSPGELFF
DNA: TGCGCCAGCAGCTTTGCTAGCGGGAGTCCCGGGGAGCTGTTTTTT

V: TRBV27
size: once
J: TRBJ2-5
D: TRBD2
CDR3: CASRRGRGGRETQYF
DNA: TGTGCCAGCAGGAGGGGGCGGGGGGGCCGAGAGACCCAGTACTTC

V: TRBV20-1
size: .
J: TRBJ2-5
D: .
CDR3: CSASPTLRETQYF
DNA: TGCAGTGCTAGTCCTACTCTACGGGAGACCCAGTACTTC

V: TRBV12-5
size: .
J: TRBJ2-5
D: .
CDR3: CASGLGWSSGETQYF
DNA: TGTGCTAGTGGTTTGGGTTGGAGTTCTGGGGAGACCCAGTACTTC

V: TRBV7-9
size: .
J: TRBJ2-1
D: .
CDR3: CASSWGGLRNEQFF
DNA: TGTGCCAGCAGTTGGGGGGGGCTAAGAAATGAGCAGTTCTTC